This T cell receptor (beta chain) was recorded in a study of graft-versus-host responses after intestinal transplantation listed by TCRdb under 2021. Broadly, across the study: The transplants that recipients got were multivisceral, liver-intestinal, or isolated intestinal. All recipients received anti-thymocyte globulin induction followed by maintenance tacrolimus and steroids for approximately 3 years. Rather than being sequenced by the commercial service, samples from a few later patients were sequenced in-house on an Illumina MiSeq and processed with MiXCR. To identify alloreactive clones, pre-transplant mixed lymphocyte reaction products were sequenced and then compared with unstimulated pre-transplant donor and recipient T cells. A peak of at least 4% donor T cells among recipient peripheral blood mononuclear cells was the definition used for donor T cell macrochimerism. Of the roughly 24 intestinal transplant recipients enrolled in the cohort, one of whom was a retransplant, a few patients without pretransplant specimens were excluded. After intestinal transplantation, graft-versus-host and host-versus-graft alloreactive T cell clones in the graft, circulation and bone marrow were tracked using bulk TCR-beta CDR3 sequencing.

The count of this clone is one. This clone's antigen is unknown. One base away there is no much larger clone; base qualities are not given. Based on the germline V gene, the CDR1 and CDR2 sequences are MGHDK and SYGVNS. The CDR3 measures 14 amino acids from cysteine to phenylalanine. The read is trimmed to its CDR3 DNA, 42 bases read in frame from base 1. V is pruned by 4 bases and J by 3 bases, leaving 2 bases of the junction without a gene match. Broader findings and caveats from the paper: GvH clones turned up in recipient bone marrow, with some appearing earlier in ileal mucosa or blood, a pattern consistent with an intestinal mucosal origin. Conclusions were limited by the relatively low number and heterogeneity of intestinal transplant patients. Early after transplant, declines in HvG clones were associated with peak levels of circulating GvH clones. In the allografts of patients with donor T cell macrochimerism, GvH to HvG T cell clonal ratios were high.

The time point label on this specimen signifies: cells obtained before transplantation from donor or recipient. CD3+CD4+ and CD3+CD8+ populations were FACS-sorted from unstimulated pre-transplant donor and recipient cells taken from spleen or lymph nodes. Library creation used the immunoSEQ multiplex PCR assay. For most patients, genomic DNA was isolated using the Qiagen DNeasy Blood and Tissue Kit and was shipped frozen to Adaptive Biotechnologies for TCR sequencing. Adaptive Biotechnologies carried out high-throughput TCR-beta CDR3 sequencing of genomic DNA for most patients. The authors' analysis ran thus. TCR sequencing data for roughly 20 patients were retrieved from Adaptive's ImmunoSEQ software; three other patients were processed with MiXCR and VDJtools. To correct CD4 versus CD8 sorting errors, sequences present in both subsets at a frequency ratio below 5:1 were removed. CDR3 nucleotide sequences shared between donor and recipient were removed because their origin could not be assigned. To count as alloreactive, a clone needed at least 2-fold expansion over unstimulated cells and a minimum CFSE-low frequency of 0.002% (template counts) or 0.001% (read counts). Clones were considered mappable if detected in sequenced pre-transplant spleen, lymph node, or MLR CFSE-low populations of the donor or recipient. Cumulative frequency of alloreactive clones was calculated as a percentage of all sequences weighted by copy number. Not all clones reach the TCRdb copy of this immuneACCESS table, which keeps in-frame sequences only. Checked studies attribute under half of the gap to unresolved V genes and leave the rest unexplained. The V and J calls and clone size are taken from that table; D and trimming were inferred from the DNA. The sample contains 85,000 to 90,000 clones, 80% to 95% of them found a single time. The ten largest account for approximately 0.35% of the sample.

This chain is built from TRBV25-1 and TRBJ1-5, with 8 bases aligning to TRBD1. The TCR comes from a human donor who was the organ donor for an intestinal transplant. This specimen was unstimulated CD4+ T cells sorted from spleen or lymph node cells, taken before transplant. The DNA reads TGTGCCAGCAGTGCGGACAGGGTCAATCAGCCCCAGCATTTT. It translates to CASSADRVNQPQHF.